The sequence of this T cell receptor beta chain was determined in a study of T cells in Graves' hyperthyroidism and ophthalmopathy. The CDR3 runs 14 residues. Trimming removed 8 bases at V and 1 base at J, with 14 bases between. RNA transcripts served as the template for amplifying TCR beta CDR3 regions. HTBI primers were used for first-round RT-PCR of the TCR CDR3. TCRdb re-analysed the multiplex PCR reads in MiXCR, keeping a single row per CDR3 protein. Of 350,000 to 400,000 distinct CDR3 sequences listed, about 20% are singletons. Exclusions: uncontrolled infection, other autoimmune disease, pregnancy, lactation. Diagnostic decisions used clinical symptoms, serum thyroxine and TRAb, thyroid ultrasound and orbital computed tomography. This clonotype was seen a handful of times. What it recognizes is unknown. Study-wide findings and caveats: Among clonotypes expanded in thyroid above 0.001, most were also found in blood. The model anticipated ophthalmopathy a median approximately six months pre-onset.

This TCR came from a woman aged 18-29 years with Graves' hyperthyroidism. The rearrangement links TRBV12-3 or TRBV12-4 to TRBJ2-5; D is perhaps TRBD2 (7 bases). Material for sequencing was blood. The CDR3 spells CASGGAESQETQYF. The CDR3 DNA is TGTGCCAGCGGGGGGGCAGAATCCCAAGAGACCCAGTACTTC.